This T cell receptor (beta chain) was identified during a study of blood T cell repertoires in COVID-19. CDR1 is SGHAT and CDR2 is FQNNGV in the germline V gene. V was trimmed by 5 bases and J by 0 bases, leaving 17 bases between them. CDR3 size: 16 residues. Profiled with immunoSEQ multiplex PCR; TCRdb holds only in-frame clones, not every one. The data show about 180,000 clones, 82% seen once. Specimen: peripheral blood. The source is a woman aged 70 to 79 with acute or convalescent COVID-19. The chain uses TRBV11-2 and TRBJ2-7, with a possible D match to TRBD2 (6 bases). The CDR3 coding sequence is TGTGCCAGCAGCCCACGATTGGGGGGTTACTCCTACGAGCAGTACTTC. Encoded protein: CASSPRLGGYSYEQYF.